This TCR beta chain stems from a study of spatial heterogeneity in lung cancer. Looking at the study overall: Averaged across combinations, each unique TCR and UMI pairing appeared more than ten times in raw reads, which were uncorrected.

A unique molecular identifier was carried by every single TCR cDNA molecule. TCRdb reprocessed the 5' RACE reads with MiXCR, giving one entry per CDR3 protein. The sample has some 8,200 distinct CDR3 sequences, 7% seen once; the top ten hold around 9.4%. General study results and limits: Tumor T-cell coverage was an estimated 7% or so for alpha and more than 12% for beta chains. Counts of expanded intratumoral alpha and beta TCRs tracked tumor mutation counts.

The sample holds many counts of this clonotype. Its antigen is undetermined. Time point reported: sample taken at primary tumor resection. TCRs were sequenced from unsorted whole RNA of tumor, nontumor lung or PBMC. Deletions cut 4 bases from V and 2 bases from J, with 17 bases between. The CDR3 sequence is 16 residues long. The source is a male donor with early-stage non-small cell lung cancer. The rearrangement links TRBV12-3 or TRBV12-4 to TRBJ1-1; no definite D call. Sequencing used lung tumor tissue, obtained at surgery. CDR3 sequence (DNA): TGTGCCAGCAGTTCCGCGGGCAGTCGTCGAAACACTGAAGCTTTCTTT. This gives the protein CASSSAGSRRNTEAFF.